These T cell receptor beta chains were read from a single sample in a study of blood T cell repertoires in COVID-19. Generated by immunoSEQ multiplex PCR, the TCRdb table keeps only in-frame clones and is missing some. The sample has approximately 280,000 clones; around 85% are singletons. Sequenced input: PBMCs or T cells enriched from blood (not recorded which). The receptors originated from a woman aged 40 to 50 who had recovered from COVID-19. Both conserved end residues are part of each CDR3. A D gene is named only where the DNA matches it firmly. Only some rows state a clone size, as once, few, many or a class for expanded clones.

abundance: few; j_gene: TRBJ1-5; v_gene: TRBV4-3; d_gene: .; CDR3aa: CASSQDKRNNQPQHF; CDR3nt: TGCGCCAGCAGCCAAGATAAGAGGAACAATCAGCCCCAGCATTTT
abundance: .; j_gene: TRBJ2-1; v_gene: TRBV11-3; d_gene: TRBD2; CDR3aa: CASSLDTSGGNEQFF; CDR3nt: TGTGCCAGCAGCTTAGATACCTCGGGGGGGAATGAGCAGTTCTTC
abundance: .; j_gene: TRBJ2-3; v_gene: TRBV7-2; d_gene: TRBD2; CDR3aa: CASSSPAGVSDTQYF; CDR3nt: TGTGCCAGCAGTTCTCCAGCGGGAGTGTCAGATACGCAGTATTTT
abundance: once; j_gene: TRBJ2-1; v_gene: TRBV25-1; d_gene: TRBD1; CDR3aa: CASRDRVGHYNEQFF; CDR3nt: TGTGCCAGCAGAGACAGGGTAGGCCATTACAATGAGCAGTTCTTC
abundance: .; j_gene: TRBJ2-1; v_gene: TRBV9; d_gene: .; CDR3aa: CASSVGLAQDNEQFF; CDR3nt: TGTGCCAGCAGCGTAGGTTTGGCCCAAGACAATGAGCAGTTCTTC
abundance: .; j_gene: TRBJ2-7; v_gene: TRBV18; d_gene: TRBD2; CDR3aa: CASSPPGLAVRPSYEQYF; CDR3nt: TGTGCCAGCTCACCCCCGGGACTAGCGGTAAGGCCTTCCTACGAGCAGTACTTC
abundance: few; j_gene: TRBJ1-1; v_gene: TRBV12-3/TRBV12-4; d_gene: .; CDR3aa: CASSFRQNTEAFF; CDR3nt: TGTGCCAGCAGTTTCAGGCAGAACACTGAAGCTTTCTTT
abundance: .; j_gene: TRBJ2-7; v_gene: TRBV4-1; d_gene: .; CDR3aa: CASSQDGFGGSSYEQYF; CDR3nt: TGCGCCAGCAGCCAAGACGGGTTTGGAGGGTCCTCCTACGAGCAGTACTTC
abundance: .; j_gene: TRBJ2-1; v_gene: TRBV4-3; d_gene: TRBD2; CDR3aa: CASSLGGIYNEQFF; CDR3nt: TGCGCCAGCAGCCTGGGAGGGATCTACAATGAGCAGTTCTTC
abundance: .; j_gene: TRBJ2-7; v_gene: TRBV6-2/TRBV6-3; d_gene: .; CDR3aa: CASSFQFSEQYF; CDR3nt: TGTGCCAGCAGTTTTCAGTTTTCCGAGCAGTACTTC
abundance: few; j_gene: TRBJ2-2; v_gene: TRBV6-5; d_gene: TRBD1; CDR3aa: CASSRTGNTGELFF; CDR3nt: TGTGCCAGCAGTCGGACAGGGAACACCGGGGAGCTGTTTTTT
abundance: few; j_gene: TRBJ1-1; v_gene: TRBV18; d_gene: TRBD1; CDR3aa: CASSQGTGWTEAFF; CDR3nt: TGTGCCAGCTCACAAGGGACAGGGTGGACTGAAGCTTTCTTT
abundance: .; j_gene: TRBJ2-7; v_gene: TRBV5-1; d_gene: TRBD1; CDR3aa: CASSSPRTGGYEQYF; CDR3nt: TGCGCCAGCAGCTCCCCTAGGACAGGGGGCTACGAGCAGTACTTC
abundance: .; j_gene: TRBJ2-2; v_gene: TRBV10-3; d_gene: .; CDR3aa: CASRDGGNTGELFF; CDR3nt: TGTGCCAGCCGGGACGGGGGAAACACCGGGGAGCTGTTTTTT
abundance: .; j_gene: TRBJ1-1; v_gene: TRBV30; d_gene: .; CDR3aa: CAWSNNRVGEAFF; CDR3nt: TGTGCCTGGAGTAATAACAGGGTGGGTGAAGCTTTCTTT
abundance: .; j_gene: TRBJ2-7; v_gene: TRBV28; d_gene: TRBD1; CDR3aa: CASSISQGVWEQYF; CDR3nt: TGTGCCAGCAGTATCTCACAGGGGGTTTGGGAGCAGTACTTC
abundance: .; j_gene: TRBJ2-5; v_gene: TRBV30; d_gene: TRBD2; CDR3aa: CAWSDLIAGGMETQYF; CDR3nt: TGTGCCTGGAGTGACCTAATAGCGGGAGGGATGGAGACCCAGTACTTC
abundance: few; j_gene: TRBJ2-7; v_gene: TRBV7-2; d_gene: TRBD2; CDR3aa: CASTPQTNLAGDEQYF; CDR3nt: TGTGCCAGCACCCCGCAAACCAACCTAGCGGGAGACGAGCAGTACTTC
abundance: .; j_gene: TRBJ2-7; v_gene: TRBV5-1; d_gene: .; CDR3aa: CASSLDSRAGDEQYF; CDR3nt: TGCGCCAGCAGCTTGGATAGTCGAGCGGGTGACGAGCAGTACTTC
abundance: .; j_gene: TRBJ2-1; v_gene: TRBV7-3; d_gene: TRBD1; CDR3aa: CASSSGQGRNEQFF; CDR3nt: TGTGCCAGCAGCTCGGGACAGGGAAGAAATGAGCAGTTCTTC
abundance: .; j_gene: TRBJ1-6; v_gene: TRBV7-9; d_gene: TRBD1; CDR3aa: CASRSTGAGSPLHF; CDR3nt: TGTGCCAGCAGATCAACAGGGGCAGGGTCACCCCTCCACTTT
abundance: .; j_gene: TRBJ2-2; v_gene: TRBV19; d_gene: .; CDR3aa: CASSTGLFTHSLTNTGELFF; CDR3nt: TGTGCCAGTAGTACAGGACTGTTCACCCACTCTTTGACGAACACCGGGGAGCTGTTTTTT
abundance: .; j_gene: TRBJ2-1; v_gene: TRBV7-9; d_gene: TRBD2; CDR3aa: CASSLSVAGAHEQFF; CDR3nt: TGTGCCAGCAGCTTATCTGTAGCGGGAGCACATGAGCAGTTCTTC
abundance: once; j_gene: TRBJ2-4; v_gene: TRBV28; d_gene: TRBD2; CDR3aa: CASSFGSPREGAKNIQYF; CDR3nt: TGTGCCAGCAGTTTTGGGTCGCCCCGGGAGGGAGCCAAAAACATTCAGTACTTC
abundance: .; j_gene: TRBJ2-5; v_gene: TRBV6-5; d_gene: TRBD2; CDR3aa: CASRGLITGGWYF; CDR3nt: TGTGCCAGCCGGGGACTTATCACGGGAGGTTGGTACTTC
abundance: few; j_gene: TRBJ2-5; v_gene: TRBV3-1/TRBV3-2; d_gene: .; CDR3aa: CASSQSHLVYF; CDR3nt: TGTGCCAGCAGCCAATCGCACCTAGTTTACTTC
abundance: once; j_gene: TRBJ1-3; v_gene: TRBV5-1; d_gene: TRBD1; CDR3aa: CASSSGQTRNTIYF; CDR3nt: TGCGCCAGCAGCTCGGGACAGACGAGAAACACCATATATTTT
abundance: .; j_gene: TRBJ2-3; v_gene: TRBV2; d_gene: TRBD1; CDR3aa: CASSGGTGTFRDTQYF; CDR3nt: TGTGCCAGCAGTGGGGGGACAGGGACATTTCGAGATACGCAGTATTTT
abundance: .; j_gene: TRBJ1-6; v_gene: TRBV28; d_gene: TRBD1; CDR3aa: CASTPRDSYSPLHF; CDR3nt: TGTGCCAGCACCCCCCGGGACAGCTATTCACCCCTCCACTTT
abundance: .; j_gene: TRBJ2-7; v_gene: TRBV9; d_gene: TRBD2; CDR3aa: CASSRGTSGRVYEQYF; CDR3nt: TGTGCCAGCAGCCGCGGGACTAGCGGGCGGGTCTACGAGCAGTACTTC
abundance: .; j_gene: TRBJ1-2; v_gene: TRBV5-1; d_gene: .; CDR3aa: CASGERQNYGYTF; CDR3nt: TGCGCCAGCGGCGAACGACAGAACTATGGCTACACCTTC
abundance: .; j_gene: TRBJ1-1; v_gene: TRBV29-1; d_gene: .; CDR3aa: CSVGRTARNTEAFF; CDR3nt: TGCAGCGTTGGCAGGACAGCCCGGAACACTGAAGCTTTCTTT
abundance: few; j_gene: TRBJ1-3; v_gene: TRBV6-5; d_gene: .; CDR3aa: CASSPARGSGNTIYF; CDR3nt: TGTGCCAGCAGTCCCGCTAGGGGTTCTGGAAACACCATATATTTT
abundance: .; j_gene: TRBJ1-1; v_gene: TRBV6-5; d_gene: TRBD1; CDR3aa: CASSRQGNTEAFF; CDR3nt: TGTGCCAGCAGTCGACAGGGGAACACTGAAGCTTTCTTT
abundance: .; j_gene: TRBJ2-1; v_gene: TRBV11-3; d_gene: TRBD2; CDR3aa: CASSLEAGGAYNEQFF; CDR3nt: TGTGCCAGCAGCTTAGAGGCGGGAGGAGCCTACAATGAGCAGTTCTTC
abundance: .; j_gene: TRBJ2-1; v_gene: TRBV9; d_gene: .; CDR3aa: CASSVAGGDYNEQFF; CDR3nt: TGTGCCAGCAGCGTAGCTGGCGGGGATTACAATGAGCAGTTCTTC
abundance: .; j_gene: TRBJ2-2; v_gene: TRBV7-2; d_gene: TRBD2; CDR3aa: CASSLGSGSRTGELFF; CDR3nt: TGTGCCAGCAGCTTGGGTAGCGGGAGTCGGACCGGGGAGCTGTTTTTT
abundance: .; j_gene: TRBJ1-2; v_gene: TRBV28; d_gene: .; CDR3aa: CAIERGNYGYTF; CDR3nt: TGTGCCATCGAAAGGGGGAACTATGGCTACACCTTC
abundance: .; j_gene: TRBJ2-1; v_gene: TRBV19; d_gene: TRBD2; CDR3aa: CASSRTSGTGEQFF; CDR3nt: TGTGCCAGTAGTCGGACTAGCGGGACTGGTGAGCAGTTCTTC
abundance: .; j_gene: TRBJ2-1; v_gene: TRBV2; d_gene: TRBD2; CDR3aa: CASSGGTSGLNEQFF; CDR3nt: TGTGCCAGCAGTGGCGGGACTAGCGGGCTCAATGAGCAGTTCTTC
abundance: .; j_gene: TRBJ2-1; v_gene: TRBV28; d_gene: TRBD2; CDR3aa: CASLGRRIWFEQFF; CDR3nt: TGTGCCAGTCTCGGGAGGCGGATCTGGTTTGAGCAGTTCTTC
abundance: .; j_gene: TRBJ2-1; v_gene: TRBV4-2; d_gene: TRBD2; CDR3aa: CASSQAEREYNEQFF; CDR3nt: TGTGCCAGCAGCCAAGCCGAGCGGGAGTACAATGAGCAGTTCTTC
abundance: .; j_gene: TRBJ1-3; v_gene: TRBV15; d_gene: .; CDR3aa: CATSRDPFSGNTIYF; CDR3nt: TGTGCCACCAGCAGAGATCCCTTCTCTGGAAACACCATATATTTT
abundance: .; j_gene: TRBJ2-7; v_gene: TRBV6-5; d_gene: TRBD2; CDR3aa: CASSSGVAPYEQYF; CDR3nt: TGTGCCAGCAGTAGCGGGGTAGCCCCCTACGAGCAGTACTTC
abundance: .; j_gene: TRBJ2-1; v_gene: TRBV6-2/TRBV6-3; d_gene: .; CDR3aa: CASSSRDPGTYNEQFF; CDR3nt: TGTGCCAGCAGTTCCCGGGACCCAGGGACTTACAATGAGCAGTTCTTC
abundance: .; j_gene: TRBJ2-7; v_gene: TRBV5-1; d_gene: .; CDR3aa: CASSPGSGNTYEQYF; CDR3nt: TGCGCCAGCAGCCCCGGGAGTGGGAATACCTACGAGCAGTACTTC
abundance: .; j_gene: TRBJ2-2; v_gene: TRBV28; d_gene: .; CDR3aa: CASSLAGIDTGELFF; CDR3nt: TGTGCCAGCAGTTTAGCGGGGATCGACACCGGGGAGCTGTTTTTT